This note documents a single T cell receptor beta chain sequence. Trimming left V 5 bases short and J 5 bases short, with 25 bases between. The germline V gene encodes CDR1 MNHNY and CDR2 SVGAGI (reference sequence). This CDR3 comprises 18 residues. TCRdb's table, derived via immunoSEQ multiplex PCR, lists solely in-frame clones and lacks some. This table holds fewer than 120,000 clones, 88% found once. The data belong to a study of control samples from healthy donors and cancer patients. The sequence was collected from an older woman with lung cancer. The sequencing input was PBMCs. This chain joins TRBV6-6 and TRBJ1-5, with D perhaps matching TRBD1 (6 bases). The CDR3 loop reads CASSPTWGGIQPDQPQHF. Written as DNA, the CDR3 is TGTGCCAGCAGTCCCACTTGGGGGGGCATACAGCCCGATCAGCCCCAGCATTTT.